This T cell receptor (beta chain) was captured by sequencing in a study of T-cell reconstitution after alpha-beta-depleted transplantation in children. This clonotype has a handful of counts. J gave up 5 bases and V 2 bases, and 8 bases lay outside the gene matches. Germline V gene lookup returns CDR1 KGHDR and CDR2 SFDVKD. This CDR3 comprises 16 residues. Preparation of the TCRbeta library involved a method that used unique molecular identifiers. TCRdb fed the PCR reads into MiXCR, producing one record per CDR3 protein. This sample yields hundreds of thousands of distinct CDR3 sequences, of which roughly 17% are seen a single time; 1.1% belongs to the top ten.

The rearrangement uses TRBV24-1 and TRBJ2-3, with 8 bases fitting TRBD1. Sample: PBMCs from the stem cell graft donor, taken from the stem cell graft. The sequence came from a human donor who donated a stem cell graft to a child with acute myeloid leukemia. CDR3 coding DNA: TGTGCCACCAGTGATTCGAAGACAGGGGCTGGAGATACGCAGTATTTT. As protein: CATSDSKTGAGDTQYF.